The clone carrying this T cell receptor (beta chain) was observed once. The target antigen is unknown. This entry comes from a study of cytomegalovirus exposure and HLA in healthy donors. The study, taken as a whole, reports: Highest at DRB1 and lowest at HLA-C, TCR association rates differed among HLA loci in a later analysis. Both high specificity and high sensitivity reportedly marked the classifier's diagnosis of cytomegalovirus status. A later analysis reported that several of the most significant clusters appeared to be linked to common viral pathogens, among them Epstein-Barr virus.

The study ran its PCR with 60 Vbeta and 13 Jbeta primers. In the authors' workflow: There were about 80 million unique TCR beta chains by a later count, and approximately 10 million of them were shared. TCRdb's table, derived via immunoSEQ multiplex PCR, lists solely in-frame clones and lacks some. The DNA gave D and trimming, while V, J and clone size come from that table. This sample has roughly 190,000 clones; around 82% occur once, and the top ten carry more than 1.5%. The clonotype was recovered from a man aged 18 to 29 in good health and CMV-seronegative. Material for sequencing was PBMCs.

CDR3 DNA sequence: TGTGCCAGCAGCTTAGTGGGGGACATAATCTACGAGCAGTACTTC. This codes for CASSLVGDIIYEQYF. The V gene is TRBV7-2, the J gene TRBJ2-7, with D possibly matching TRBD1 (6 bases). Germline CDR1 reads SGHTA; CDR2 reads FQGNSA. The CDR3 contains 15 residues. V was pared by 1 base and J by 3 bases, with 13 bases between.